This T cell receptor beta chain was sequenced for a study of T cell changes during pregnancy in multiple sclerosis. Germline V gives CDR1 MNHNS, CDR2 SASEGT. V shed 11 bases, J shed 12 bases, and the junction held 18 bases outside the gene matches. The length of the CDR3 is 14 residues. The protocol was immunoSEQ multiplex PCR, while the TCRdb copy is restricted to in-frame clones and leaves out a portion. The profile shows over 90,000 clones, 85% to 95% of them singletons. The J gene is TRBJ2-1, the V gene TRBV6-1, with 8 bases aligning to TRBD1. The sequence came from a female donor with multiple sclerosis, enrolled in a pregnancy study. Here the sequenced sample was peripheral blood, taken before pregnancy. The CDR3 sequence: CASIEAGGLFGQFF. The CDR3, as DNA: TGTGCCTCCATCGAAGCAGGGGGCTTGTTTGGGCAGTTCTTC.